This TCR beta chain was captured in a study of neoadjuvant anti-PD-1 for oral cavity cancer. On the study more broadly: Most patients had three to four biweekly doses of 3 mg/kg nivolumab before resection. Findings of the study overall: Treg/Th17 ratio rose with pretreatment blood and fell with post-treatment tumor TCRbeta clonality. Greater tumor shrinkage accompanied bigger post-treatment sizes of preexisting clones.

Clones were read by immunoSEQ multiplex PCR, and TCRdb kept only the in-frame ones, dropping some. The table has 35,000 to 40,000 clones, 30% to 40% seen once. There are 14 residues in the CDR3. The ends were cut back, 7 bases at V and 2 bases at J, with 14 bases in the middle. From germline, CDR1 is SGHRS and CDR2 YFSETQ. The time point here: after neoadjuvant nivolumab, at surgical resection. This clone was counted between two and nine times. Its antigen is not identified. The TCR comes from a person between 35 and 79 years old with oral cavity squamous cell carcinoma. This sequence joins TRBV5-1 and TRBJ2-3; D possibly corresponds to TRBD2 (6 bases). The sequencing used tumor tissue, collected after nivolumab (anti-PD-1) treatment. The CDR3 loop reads CASRGAGFTDTQYF. For the CDR3, the DNA is TGCGCCAGCCGAGGCGCGGGGTTCACAGATACGCAGTATTTT. Using reference TRBV5-1 and TRBJ2-3 for the parts outside the CDR3, the full variable domain is KAGVTQTPRYLIKTRGQQVTLSCSPISGHRSVSWYQQTPGQGLQFLFEYFSETQRNKGNFPGRFSGRQFSNSRSEMNVSTLELGDSALYLCASRGAGFTDTQYFGPGTRLTVL.